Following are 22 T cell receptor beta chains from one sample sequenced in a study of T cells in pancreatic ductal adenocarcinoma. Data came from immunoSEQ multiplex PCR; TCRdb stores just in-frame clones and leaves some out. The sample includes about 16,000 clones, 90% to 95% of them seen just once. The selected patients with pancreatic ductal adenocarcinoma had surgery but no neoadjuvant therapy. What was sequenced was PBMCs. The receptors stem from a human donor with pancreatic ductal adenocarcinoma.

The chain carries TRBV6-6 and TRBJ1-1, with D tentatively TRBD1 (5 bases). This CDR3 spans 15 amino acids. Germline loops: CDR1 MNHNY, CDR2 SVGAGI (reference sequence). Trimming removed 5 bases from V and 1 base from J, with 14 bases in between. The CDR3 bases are TGTGCCAGCAGTAAAAACAGGAGCAAGAACACTGAAGCTTTCTTT. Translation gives CASSKNRSKNTEAFF.

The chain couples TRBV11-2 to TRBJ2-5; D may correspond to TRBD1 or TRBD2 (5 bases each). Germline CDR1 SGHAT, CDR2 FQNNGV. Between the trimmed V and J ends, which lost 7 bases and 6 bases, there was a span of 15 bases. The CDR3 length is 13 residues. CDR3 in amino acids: CASMRGLGKTQYF. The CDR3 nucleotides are TGTGCCAGCATGAGGGGTTTGGGGAAGACCCAGTACTTC.

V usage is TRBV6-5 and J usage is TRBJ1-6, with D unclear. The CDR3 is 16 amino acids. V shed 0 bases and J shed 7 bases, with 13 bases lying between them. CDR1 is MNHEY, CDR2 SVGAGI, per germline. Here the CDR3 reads CASSYSVSTKNSPLHF. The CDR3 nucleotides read TGTGCCAGCAGTTACTCAGTATCCACCAAGAATTCACCCCTCCACTTT.

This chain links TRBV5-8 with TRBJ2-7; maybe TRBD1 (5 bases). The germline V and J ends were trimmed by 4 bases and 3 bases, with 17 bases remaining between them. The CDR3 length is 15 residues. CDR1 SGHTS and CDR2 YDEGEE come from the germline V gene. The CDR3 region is CASSLLGRRNYEQYF. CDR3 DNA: TGTGCCAGCAGCCTTTTGGGGCGGCGAAACTACGAGCAGTACTTC.

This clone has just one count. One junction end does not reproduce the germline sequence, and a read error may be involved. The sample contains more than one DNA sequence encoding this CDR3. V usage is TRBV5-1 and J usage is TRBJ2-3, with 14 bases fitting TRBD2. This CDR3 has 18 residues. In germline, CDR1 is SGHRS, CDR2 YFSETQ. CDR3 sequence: CASSSTSGGAGSTDTQYF. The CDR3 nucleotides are TGCGCCAGCAGCTCGACTAGCGGGGGGGCCGGCAGCACAGATACACAGTATTTT.

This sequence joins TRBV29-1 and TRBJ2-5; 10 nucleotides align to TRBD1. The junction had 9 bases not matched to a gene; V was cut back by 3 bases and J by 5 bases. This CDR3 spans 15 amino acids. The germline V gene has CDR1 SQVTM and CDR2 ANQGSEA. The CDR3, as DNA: TGCAGCGTTGAGGACGACAGGGGGCGCACGGAGACCCAGTACTTC. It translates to CSVEDDRGRTETQYF.

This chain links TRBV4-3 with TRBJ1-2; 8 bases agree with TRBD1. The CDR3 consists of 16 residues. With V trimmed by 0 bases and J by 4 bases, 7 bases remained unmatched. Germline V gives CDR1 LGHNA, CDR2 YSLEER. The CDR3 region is CASSQDLAGGAYGYTF. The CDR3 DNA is TGCGCCAGCAGCCAAGATCTGGCAGGGGGCGCCTATGGCTACACCTTC.

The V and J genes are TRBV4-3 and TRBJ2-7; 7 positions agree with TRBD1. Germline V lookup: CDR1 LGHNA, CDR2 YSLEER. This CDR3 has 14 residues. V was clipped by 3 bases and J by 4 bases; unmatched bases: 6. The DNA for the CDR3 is TGCGCCAGCAGCCACGTACAGGGGTTTTACGAGCAGTACTTC. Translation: CASSHVQGFYEQYF.

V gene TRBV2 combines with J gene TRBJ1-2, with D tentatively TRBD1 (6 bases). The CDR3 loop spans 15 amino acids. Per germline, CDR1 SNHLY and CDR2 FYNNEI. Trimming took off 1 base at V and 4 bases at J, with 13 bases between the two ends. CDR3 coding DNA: TGTGCCAGCAGTGAAGGGGGGGGCGGCTCCTATGGCTACACCTTC. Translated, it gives CASSEGGGGSYGYTF. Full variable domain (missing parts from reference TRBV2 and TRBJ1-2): EPEVTQTPSHQVTQMGQEVILRCVPISNHLYFYWYRQILGQKVEFLVSFYNNEISEKSEIFDDQFSVERPDGSNFTLKIRSTKLEDSAMYFCASSEGGGGSYGYTFGSGTRLTVV.

CDR3 in DNA: TGTGCCAGCAGCCCTTGGACAGGGGGCTTAGATACGCAGTATTTT. Translation gives CASSPWTGGLDTQYF. This sequence joins TRBV9 and TRBJ2-3; 11 positions match TRBD1. Trimming cost V 4 bases and J 5 bases; bases outside gene matches: 6. Germline CDR1 SGDLS, CDR2 YYNGEE. The CDR3 has 15 residues. Full variable domain (rest looked up from reference TRBV9 and TRBJ2-3): DSGVTQTPKHLITATGQRVTLRCSPRSGDLSVYWYQQSLDQGLQFLIQYYNGEERAKGNILERFSAQQFPDLHSELNLSSLELGDSALYFCASSPWTGGLDTQYFGPGTRLTVL.

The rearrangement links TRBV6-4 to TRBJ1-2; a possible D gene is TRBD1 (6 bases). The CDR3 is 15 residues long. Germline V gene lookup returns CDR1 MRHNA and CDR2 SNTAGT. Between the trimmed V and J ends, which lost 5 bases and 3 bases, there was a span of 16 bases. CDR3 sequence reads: CASSTNGGHYYGYTF. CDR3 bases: TGTGCCAGCAGTACGAACGGGGGGCACTACTATGGCTACACCTTC.

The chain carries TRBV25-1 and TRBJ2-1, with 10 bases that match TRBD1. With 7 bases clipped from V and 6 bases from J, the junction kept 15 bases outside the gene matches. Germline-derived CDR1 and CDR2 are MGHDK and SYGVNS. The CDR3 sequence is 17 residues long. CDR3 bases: TGTGCCAGCATAGGGGCTCGGCGGGACAGGGGATCCAATGAGCAGTTCTTC. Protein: CASIGARRDRGSNEQFF. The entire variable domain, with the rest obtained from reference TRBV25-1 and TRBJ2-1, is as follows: EADIYQTPRYLVIGTGKKITLECSQTMGHDKMYWYQQDPGMELHLIHYSYGVNSTEKGDLSSESTVSRIRTEHFPLTLESARPSHTSQYLCASIGARRDRGSNEQFFGPGTRLTVL.

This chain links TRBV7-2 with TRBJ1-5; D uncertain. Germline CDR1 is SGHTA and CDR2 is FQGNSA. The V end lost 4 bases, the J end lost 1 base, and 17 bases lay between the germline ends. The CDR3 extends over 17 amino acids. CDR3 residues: CASSSRQTRASNQPQHF. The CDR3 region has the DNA TGTGCCAGCAGCTCGAGACAAACCCGAGCAAGCAATCAGCCCCAGCATTTT.

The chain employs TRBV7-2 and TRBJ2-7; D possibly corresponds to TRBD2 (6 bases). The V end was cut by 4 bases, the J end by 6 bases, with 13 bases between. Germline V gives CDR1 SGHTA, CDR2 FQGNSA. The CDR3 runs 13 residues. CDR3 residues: CASSSKAGSEQYF. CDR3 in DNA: TGTGCCAGCAGCTCAAAGGCGGGGAGCGAGCAGTACTTC.

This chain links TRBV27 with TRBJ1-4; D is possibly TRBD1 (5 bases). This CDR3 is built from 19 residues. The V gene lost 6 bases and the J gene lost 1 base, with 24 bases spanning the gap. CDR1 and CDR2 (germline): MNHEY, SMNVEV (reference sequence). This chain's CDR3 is CASSLAPRRDLGTNEKLFF. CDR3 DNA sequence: TGTGCCAGCAGCCTCGCCCCCCGCAGGGACCTTGGAACTAATGAAAAACTGTTTTTT.

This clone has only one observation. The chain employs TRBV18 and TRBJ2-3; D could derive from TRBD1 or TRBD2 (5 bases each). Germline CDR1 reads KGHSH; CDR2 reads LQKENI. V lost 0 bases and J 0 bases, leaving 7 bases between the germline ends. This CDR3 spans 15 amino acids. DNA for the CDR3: TGTGCCAGCTCACCACCGGGGGTTAGCACAGATACGCAGTATTTT. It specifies CASSPPGVSTDTQYF.

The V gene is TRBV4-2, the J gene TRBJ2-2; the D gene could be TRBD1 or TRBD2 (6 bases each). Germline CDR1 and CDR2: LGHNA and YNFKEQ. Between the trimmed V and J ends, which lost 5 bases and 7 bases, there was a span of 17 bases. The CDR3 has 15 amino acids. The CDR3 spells CASSLEGGLVGELFF. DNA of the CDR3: TGTGCCAGCAGCTTGGAGGGGGGCTTGGTCGGGGAGCTGTTTTTT.

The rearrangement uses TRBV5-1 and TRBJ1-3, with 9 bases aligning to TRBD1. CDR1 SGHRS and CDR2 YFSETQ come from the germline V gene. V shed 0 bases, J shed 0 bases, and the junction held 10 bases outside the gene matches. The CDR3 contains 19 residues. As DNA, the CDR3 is TGCGCCAGCAGCTTGGAACCGGGACAGGGTGTTCTCTCTGGAAACACCATATATTTT. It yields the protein CASSLEPGQGVLSGNTIYF.

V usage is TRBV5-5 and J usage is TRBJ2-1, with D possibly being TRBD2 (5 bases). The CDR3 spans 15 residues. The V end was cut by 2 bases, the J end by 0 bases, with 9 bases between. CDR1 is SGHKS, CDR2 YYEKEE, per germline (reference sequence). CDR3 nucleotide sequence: TGTGCCAGCAGCTTCCGGAGGAGCTCCTACAATGAGCAGTTCTTC. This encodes CASSFRRSSYNEQFF.

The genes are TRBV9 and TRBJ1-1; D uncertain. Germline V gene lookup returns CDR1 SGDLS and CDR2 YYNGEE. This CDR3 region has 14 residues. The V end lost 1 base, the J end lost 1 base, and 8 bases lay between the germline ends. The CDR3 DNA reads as TGTGCCAGCAGCGTAACCGGATGGAACACTGAAGCTTTCTTT. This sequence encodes CASSVTGWNTEAFF.

CDR3 DNA: TGTGCCAGCACCGGGACAGGGGGCATCTATGGCTACACCTTC. The encoded protein is CASTGTGGIYGYTF. This chain connects TRBV7-2 to TRBJ1-2, with 12 bases fitting TRBD1. V shed 7 bases and J 4 bases; nucleotides not matched to a gene: 4. The CDR3 has 14 amino acids. Germline V gene data show CDR1 as SGHTA and CDR2 as FQGNSA.

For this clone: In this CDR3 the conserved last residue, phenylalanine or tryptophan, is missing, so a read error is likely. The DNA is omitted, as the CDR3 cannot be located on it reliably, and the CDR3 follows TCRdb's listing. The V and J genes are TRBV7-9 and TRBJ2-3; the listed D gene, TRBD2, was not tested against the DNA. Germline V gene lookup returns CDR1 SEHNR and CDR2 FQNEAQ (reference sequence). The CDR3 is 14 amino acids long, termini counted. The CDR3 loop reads CASSSRTSGGPEYL.